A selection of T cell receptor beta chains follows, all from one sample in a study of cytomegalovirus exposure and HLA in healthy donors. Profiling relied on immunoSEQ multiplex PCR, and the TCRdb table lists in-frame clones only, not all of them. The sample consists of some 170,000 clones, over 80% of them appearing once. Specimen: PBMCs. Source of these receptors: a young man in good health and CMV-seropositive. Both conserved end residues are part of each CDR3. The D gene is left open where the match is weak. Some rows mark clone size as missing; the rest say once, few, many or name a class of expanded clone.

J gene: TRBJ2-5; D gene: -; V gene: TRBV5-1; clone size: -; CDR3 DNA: TGCGCCAGCAGCTTGAGTGCGGGTATTAAAGAGACCCAGTACTTC; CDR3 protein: CASSLSAGIKETQYF
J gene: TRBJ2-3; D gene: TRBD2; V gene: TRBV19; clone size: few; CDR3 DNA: TGTGCCACCAGGAGTAGCGGGGGGGATACGCAGTATTTT; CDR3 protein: CATRSSGGDTQYF
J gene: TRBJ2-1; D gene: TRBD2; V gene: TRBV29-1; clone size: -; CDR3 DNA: TGCAGCGGTTTGAGGCGGGGGGGCCCCAGCGGCTACAATGAGCAGTTCTTC; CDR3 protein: CSGLRRGGPSGYNEQFF
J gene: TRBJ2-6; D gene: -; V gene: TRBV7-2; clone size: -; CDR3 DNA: TGTGCCAGCAGCCCCCTTTCTGGGGCCAACGTCCTGACTTTC; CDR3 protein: CASSPLSGANVLTF
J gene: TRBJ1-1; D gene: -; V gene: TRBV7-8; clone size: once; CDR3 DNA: TGTGCCAGCAGTCCGACTGGGGGCCGGGACACTGAAGCTTTCTTT; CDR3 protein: CASSPTGGRDTEAFF
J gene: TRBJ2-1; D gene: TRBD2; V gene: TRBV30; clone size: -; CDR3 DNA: TGTGCCTGGAGGACTAGCGGGGGAAAACAGTTCTTC; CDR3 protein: CAWRTSGGKQFF
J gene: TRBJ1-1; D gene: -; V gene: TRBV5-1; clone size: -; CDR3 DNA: TGCGCCAGCAGCAACCAGGGAGGGAACACTGAAGCTTTCTTT; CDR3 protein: CASSNQGGNTEAFF
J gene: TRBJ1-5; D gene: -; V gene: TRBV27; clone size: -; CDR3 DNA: TGTGCCAGCAGTTTATGGGGCAGTGGCTACAATCAGCCCCAGCATTTT; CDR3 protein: CASSLWGSGYNQPQHF
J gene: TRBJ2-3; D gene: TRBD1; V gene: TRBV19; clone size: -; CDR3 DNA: TGTGCCAGTAGTGTTGGGACAGGGGGCTTCACAGATACGCAGTATTTT; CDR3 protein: CASSVGTGGFTDTQYF
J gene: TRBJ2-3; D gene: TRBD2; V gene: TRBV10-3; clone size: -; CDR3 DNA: TGTGCCATCAGTGATAGCGGGGGGCCCGTCGATACGCAGTATTTT; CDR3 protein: CAISDSGGPVDTQYF
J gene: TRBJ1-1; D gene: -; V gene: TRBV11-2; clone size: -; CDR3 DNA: TGTGCCAGCAGTTATCTCTGGAGCCCTGAAGCTTTCTTT; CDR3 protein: CASSYLWSPEAFF
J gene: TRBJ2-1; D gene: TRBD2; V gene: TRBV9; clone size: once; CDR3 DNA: TGTGCCAGCAGCCCTAGAGGAACTAGCGGGGGGTCCTACAATGAGCAGTTCTTC; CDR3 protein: CASSPRGTSGGSYNEQFF
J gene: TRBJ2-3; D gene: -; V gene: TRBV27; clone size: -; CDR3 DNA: TGTGCCAGCAGTTCCTGGGCAGGATTGGTCACAGATACGCAGTATTTT; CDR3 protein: CASSSWAGLVTDTQYF
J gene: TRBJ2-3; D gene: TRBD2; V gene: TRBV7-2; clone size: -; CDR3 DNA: TGTGCCAGCAGCTCTACTAGCGGGTTTACAGATACGCAGTATTTT; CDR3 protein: CASSSTSGFTDTQYF